This is a list of T cell receptor beta chains from one sample in a study of patients and donors after allogeneic stem cell transplantation. One entry per CDR3 protein, called by TCRdb with MiXCR from the RT-PCR reads. The sample includes 90,000 to 120,000 distinct CDR3 sequences, 35% to 45% seen only once; the top ten take approximately 30%. The sequencing sample was made of blood, either unsorted or a sorted T cell fraction (not recorded which). These receptors came from a human donor who was either an allogeneic HSCT recipient or a stem cell or donor lymphocyte infusion donor (not recorded which). It is not recorded whose cells these are; they may come from a transplant donor. CDR3s include the opening cysteine and the closing phenylalanine or tryptophan. Each record gives: D gene, V gene, clone size, J gene, CDR3 DNA, CDR3 protein. A D gene is named only where the DNA matches it firmly. Clone size appears in some rows only: once, few, many, or a class for an expanded clone.

-,TRBV20-1,few,TRBJ2-7,TGCAGTGCTAGAAATCTGGGGGCCTACGAGCAGTACTTC,CSARNLGAYEQYF
TRBD2,TRBV7-2,-,TRBJ2-3,TGTGCCAGCAGCACTAGCGGGAGGAGCGCAGATACGCAGTATTTT,CASSTSGRSADTQYF
-,TRBV5-1,-,TRBJ1-5,TGCGCCAGCAGCTTGTCCGGAATGGGCAATCAGCCCCAGCATTTT,CASSLSGMGNQPQHF
-,TRBV12-3/TRBV12-4,many,TRBJ1-1,TGTGCCAGCAGTACACAGGGTCCTGAAGCTTTCTTT,CASSTQGPEAFF
-,TRBV27,many,TRBJ1-2,TGTGCCAGCACCATCGCTAGCAAGGGGGAAAACTATGGCTACACCTTC,CASTIASKGENYGYTF
-,TRBV12-3/TRBV12-4,-,TRBJ1-2,TGTGCCAGCAGTTTAGCTTCAGGGCAGGGCTATGGCTACACCTTC,CASSLASGQGYGYTF
-,TRBV7-2,-,TRBJ1-6,TGTGCCAGCAGCTTAGGGCACCTGATAGGTTCACCCCTCCACTTT,CASSLGHLIGSPLHF
-,TRBV7-2,few,TRBJ1-1,TGTGCCAGCAGCTTAGACGAGATGAACACTGAAGCTTTCTTT,CASSLDEMNTEAFF
-,TRBV5-1,-,TRBJ2-7,TGCGCCAGCAGCTTGAGCGGGACACATTCCTACGAGCAGTACTTC,CASSLSGTHSYEQYF
-,TRBV15,-,TRBJ2-5,TGTGCCACCAGCAGACCGGGAGAGACCCAGTACTTC,CATSRPGETQYF
-,TRBV27,-,TRBJ2-3,TGTGCCAGCAGCCCAACCGCAGGGGGCACAGATACGCAGTATTTT,CASSPTAGGTDTQYF
-,TRBV15,-,TRBJ2-2,TGTGCCACCAGCAGAGATCCCCTCGGTAGCCCCGGGGAGCTGTTTTTT,CATSRDPLGSPGELFF
-,TRBV28,few,TRBJ1-5,TGTGCCAGCAGTAGCAGGACAACCGCTAGCAATCAGCCCCAGCATTTT,CASSSRTTASNQPQHF
-,TRBV6-2/TRBV6-3,-,TRBJ2-3,TGTGCCAGCAGCCACCTCACAGATACGCAGTATTTT,CASSHLTDTQYF
-,TRBV10-3,-,TRBJ1-2,TGTGCCATCAGTGAGTCGAAAGGGGATGGCTACTCCTTC,CAISESKGDGYSF
-,TRBV11-2,-,TRBJ2-1,TGTGCCAGCAGCTCCCGGGGTGTCGCGGCTGGGGCCTACAATGAGCAGTTCTTC,CASSSRGVAAGAYNEQFF
-,TRBV7-9,-,TRBJ1-4,TGTGCCAGCAGCTTAGTTGGGAACACTAATGAAAAACTGTTTTTT,CASSLVGNTNEKLFF
-,TRBV28,-,TRBJ1-2,TGTGCCAGCAGACCGGACAGTAACTATGGCTACACCTTC,CASRPDSNYGYTF
TRBD1,TRBV24-1,few,TRBJ1-2,TGTGCCACCAGTGACCACGGTACAGGGGGTACAGGCTACACCTTC,CATSDHGTGGTGYTF
TRBD1,TRBV9,few,TRBJ1-1,TGTGCCAGCAGCCCCTGGACAGGGGGCACTGAAGCTTTCTTT,CASSPWTGGTEAFF
TRBD1,TRBV4-3,-,TRBJ2-3,TGCGCCAGCAGCCAAGATGTACAGGGGCCGCCTAGCACAGATACGCAGTATTTT,CASSQDVQGPPSTDTQYF
TRBD1,TRBV5-1,medium-sized,TRBJ1-5,TGCGCCAGCAGTACCGGGACAGGGGTTTGTCAGCCCCAGCATTTT,CASSTGTGVCQPQHF
TRBD2,TRBV4-2,-,TRBJ2-7,TGTGCCAGCAGCGTCCGACTAGCGGGAGTATCCTACGAGCAGTACTTC,CASSVRLAGVSYEQYF
-,TRBV4-3,-,TRBJ1-4,TGCGCCAGCAGCCAAAGAGTACAGGGTAATGAAAAACTGTTTTTT,CASSQRVQGNEKLFF
-,TRBV20-1,-,TRBJ2-2,TGCAGTGCTAGCAGGGGCACCGGGGAGCTGTTTTTT,CSASRGTGELFF
-,TRBV28,-,TRBJ2-2,TGTGCCAGCAGGGCTGCCACCGGGGAGCTGTTTTTT,CASRAATGELFF
-,TRBV20-1,-,TRBJ1-5,TGCAGTGCGAGAGGGCAGGGTAGTTATCAGCCCCAGCATTTT,CSARGQGSYQPQHF
-,TRBV20-1,few,TRBJ1-5,TGCAGTGCTAGAGGTCACGCGAGCAATCAGCCCCAGCATTTT,CSARGHASNQPQHF
-,TRBV10-3,few,TRBJ1-1,TGTGCCATTGGGGGGGAGAACACTGAAGCTTTCTTT,CAIGGENTEAFF
-,TRBV6-5,few,TRBJ2-1,TGTGCCAGCAGTCCAGACAGATGGAATGAGCAGTTCTTC,CASSPDRWNEQFF